This section outlines one TCR beta chain sequence together with its context. Its antigen remains unidentified. This record belongs to a study of cytomegalovirus exposure and HLA in healthy donors. Findings of the study overall: There were around 160 TCR beta chains listed as cytomegalovirus-associated. Cytomegalovirus status was reportedly diagnosed by the classifier with high specificity and sensitivity.

Method: immunoSEQ multiplex PCR; TCRdb's copy keeps in-frame clones and lacks some. The data hold 350,000 or so clones, with approximately 90% observed a single time. Trimming left V 6 bases short and J 3 bases short, with 16 bases between. This CDR3 is built from 15 residues. Looked up from germline, CDR1 is KGHSH and CDR2 is LQKENI. Sequenced: PBMCs. This TCR derives from a woman between 18 and 29 years old in good health and CMV-seronegative. J is TRBJ2-3 and V is TRBV18, with D unclear. The CDR3 DNA reads TGTGCCAGCTCTATTAGCCAGCTTTTTACAGATACGCAGTATTTT. This sequence encodes CASSISQLFTDTQYF. The whole variable domain, filled in from reference TRBV18 and TRBJ2-3, reads NAGVMQNPRHLVRRRGQEARLRCSPMKGHSHVYWYRQLPEEGLKFMVYLQKENIIDESGMPKERFSAEFPKEGPSILRIQQVVRGDSAAYFCASSISQLFTDTQYFGPGTRLTVL.